This TCR beta chain was observed in a study of cytomegalovirus exposure and HLA in healthy donors (dated by TCRdb to the late 2010s). Study-wide context: In an earlier analysis of around 540 of the donors, less than 350 Gb of sequence data and 120 million or so unique TCR beta sequences from roughly 200 million T cells were reported. Approximately 310 gigabases of sequencing data and approximately 80 million unique TCR sequences were included in an early release covering roughly 600 HLA-typed donors. Of the 350 to 400 genotyped donors, roughly 85% fell in the genetic ancestry cluster associated with self-reported Caucasian donors. The study was designed to test whether signatures of past pathogen exposure could be identified by cataloging public T cell receptors. Using immunosequencing, the study profiled T cell repertoires from 666 subjects and related those repertoires to cytomegalovirus serostatus. In addition to the first cohort of approximately 670 subjects, a separate validation cohort of approximately 110 different subjects was used. High-throughput TCR immunosequencing, statistical association of individual TCRs with disease status, and machine learning were combined to predict cytomegalovirus infection status. To study patterns of TCR occurrence, a later analysis re-analyzed previously published TCR beta repertoires from several hundred donors and added high-resolution HLA genotyping. In the later analysis, no new phenotypic data were used to find candidate immune exposures; instead, reliance was placed on TCR beta sequences and their occurrence across donors. An earlier analysis of 587 of the donors used high-throughput TCR beta sequencing to judge whether each TCR beta V gene segment behaved as functional or pseudogenic. Donor age, sex, ethnicity and CMV serostatus were compiled together with the repertoire data. A later genetic analysis took genome-wide SNP genotypes for about 55% of the roughly 670 donors and used that subset as a discovery cohort. All discovery cohort repertoires had been generated using a single sequencing platform. Class I and class II HLA loci were covered by the typing at four-digit resolution. Typing coverage differed by locus: A, B, C, DRB1 and DQB1 were typed in roughly 620-630 donors, DQA1 in roughly 500, DPA1 in nearly 610, and DPB1 in 472. About five DR-DQ haplotypes were treated as single units for association and clustering because of strong linkage in the cohort. Among around 400 genotyped donors of the cohort, an average of around 240,000 unique TCR beta nucleotide sequences were sequenced per donor, around 20% of them non-productive. Summary of the overall study and its limitations: Strong co-occurrence of HLA alleles, especially DR and DQ, made assigning TCR associations to individual alleles difficult. A later analysis found that TCR association rates varied across HLA loci, with DRB1 alleles showing the most associated TCRs and HLA-C alleles the fewest. A later genetic analysis reported fewer N-insertions in productive TCRs among donors in an Asian-associated ancestry cluster than the roughly 670-donor mean. It was suggested by the authors that the approach could potentially be generalized to other disease states and immunological phenotypes. The presence/absence analyses assumed that sequencing depth was roughly uniform across donors, and that assumption may not be true. In the study, some 160 TCR beta chains were listed as associated with cytomegalovirus. Linkage disequilibrium might explain the correlated functional status among segregating V segments, but an unknown experimental factor could not be excluded. Because counts were too low, some 17 rarely observed V segments, including chromosome 9 orphons, were left out of the earlier analysis of 587 of the donors. In an earlier analysis of fewer than 700 of the donors, most TCR beta V segments appeared in productive rearrangements about 87% or about 30% of the time, broadly matching IMGT annotations. In a later analysis, HLA-associated TCR beta chains were found to be more clonally expanded and to have lower generation probabilities than equally common non-associated chains. Three of the identified cytomegalovirus-associated TCR beta chains were confirmed in vitro to be specific for cytomegalovirus antigens. While some public TCRs were present in many individuals, most TCR sequences turned up only very rarely across donors. A later analysis associated 15,000 to 20,000 TCR beta sequences with specific HLA alleles at a false discovery rate of 0.05. Because HLA typing was missing for some donors at each locus, association tests included only the typed subset. Only TCR beta chains were sequenced in this cohort, and the absence of alpha or paired-chain data limited detectable features. A further reported finding was that TCR beta sequences accurately predicted the HLA-A and HLA-B alleles for most subjects in the first cohort. The 87-base-pair reads could not distinguish some IMGT-functional V segments, including TRBV6-2 and TRBV6-3, so those segments were excluded. The classifier was reported to diagnose cytomegalovirus status with high specificity and sensitivity in both the original cohort and the validation cohort. Several of the top co-occurrence clusters appeared to be linked to parvovirus B19, influenza, CMV and Epstein-Barr virus, according to a later analysis. In a later genetic analysis, a missense DCLRE1C variant was associated with V-gene and J-gene trimming of TCR beta chains, and the association was replicated in an independent cohort. Most CMV-associated TCR beta chains appeared to be HLA-restricted in a later analysis, and the HLA associations seemed to be driven largely by CMV exposure. Immune exposure information for the cohort was limited to CMV serostatus. The sequencing pipeline was judged likely to have produced a cluster of highly shared sequence variants as a technical artifact.

Via the germline V gene, CDR1 is SGHVS and CDR2 FQNEAQ. The V and J ends are trimmed by 1 base and 3 bases, leaving 13 bases between them. Reading from cysteine to phenylalanine, the CDR3 counts 16 amino acids. The only DNA kept is the CDR3, 48 bases in frame from the first base. The cohort consisted of approximately 670 healthy bone marrow donors. At the time of sampling, all cohort members were nominally healthy, though unrecorded immune exposures were likely present. The donor was CMV seronegative and was included in the group of around 320 seronegative cohort members. A peripheral blood sample was provided by each donor, and peripheral blood mononuclear cells were used for TCR beta sequencing. Genomic DNA extraction from the blood cell samples was performed with the Qiagen DNeasy Blood Extraction Kit. A note on this clone: Its antigen has not been determined. Per-base quality was not reported, and no clone a single base away is much larger than it.

Receptor libraries were prepared by the immunoSEQ multiplex PCR assay. A mixture of 60 forward primers for TCR Vbeta segments and 13 reverse primers for TCR Jbeta segments was used in the multiplex PCR. The CDR3 region of rearranged TCR beta genes was amplified from genomic DNA with a multiplex PCR assay. Amplified TCR beta libraries were sequenced as 87-base-pair reads on the Illumina HiSeq System. The authors' pipeline ran thus. A later analysis tallied 75 million to 95 million unique TCR beta chains across the 666 repertoires, and about 10 million of those chains were shared by two or more donors. To remove PCR and sequencing errors, raw reads were error-corrected and collapsed into unique sequences using a nearest-neighbor algorithm that merged closely related sequences. V, D and J gene segments were assigned by aligning CDR3 sequences to IMGT reference sequences. For a sequence to be retained, at least a six-nucleotide match to both a V gene segment and a J gene segment was required. A rearrangement was called productive if the CDR3 had no stop codons and remained in frame with V and J, and every other rearrangement was called non-productive. Following IMGT convention, CDR3 was defined as the stretch from the second conserved V-encoded cysteine to the conserved J-encoded phenylalanine. In an earlier analysis of just under 600 of the donors, sequences lacking an unambiguous match to a single V gene segment were excluded. In an earlier analysis of approximately 590 of the donors, a V segment was called functional when productive rearrangements were above 56.7%, and segregating when the standard deviation between donors exceeded 5%. A statistical classification framework was developed to diagnose cytomegalovirus status using the catalog of TCR beta chain sequences. In a later analysis, TCR nucleotide sequences were compared against IMGT/GENE-DB human TR gene sequences so that V and J genes could be assigned. A later analysis assigned CDR3 sequences and most-parsimonious VDJ recombination scenarios with the TCRdist pipeline. A later analysis defined each TCR beta chain by its CDR3 amino acid sequence plus V-gene family, and excluded reads lacking a unique V-gene family. To address suspected cross-contamination and a sequencing artifact, a later analysis removed a few hundred highly shared, low-generation-probability nucleotide sequences. In a later analysis, a clonal expansion index for each public chain was calculated from normalized within-repertoire ranks of inferred template counts. In a later analysis, generation probabilities were computed using a VDJ recombination model fitted to out-of-frame rearrangements, and the results were checked against IGoR. In a later analysis, hypergeometric tests were used to score TCR-TCR, TCR-HLA and TCR-CMV co-occurrence, with a repertoire-size bias correction applied to TCR pairs. A later analysis estimated false discovery rates by permuting HLA or CMV assignments 20 times. In a later analysis, co-occurring TCRs were grouped with DBSCAN, and TCRdist sequence similarity was added when clustering was performed within HLA-allele-positive subsets. Repertoires with fewer than 30,000 or more than 120,000 public chains were left out of co-occurrence clustering, as were several repertoires with anomalous nucleotide sharing. TCRdb took this table from immuneACCESS and kept in-frame rearrangements with V and J called. Such tables lack part of the clones; where checked against another copy, unresolved V genes explain under half of the gap, and the rest is unexplained. The D gene and trimming were derived from the DNA, and the V and J assignments and clone size from that table. Recorded for this sample are 100,000 or so clones; under 85% of them occurred a single time. Over 5% of the sample is held by the ten biggest clonotypes.

This sequence uses TRBV7-8 and TRBJ2-1, and the D gene may be TRBD2, 6 bases matching. This sequence was found in a man aged 18 to 30 in good health and CMV-seronegative. The sequenced sample was PBMCs. Read as DNA, the sequence is TGTGCCAGCAGCTTAGTACTAGCTGCAAACTACAATGAGCAGTTCTTC. Its amino acids are CASSLVLAANYNEQFF.